This T cell receptor beta chain was found in a study of blood T cell repertoires in COVID-19. For the study at large: The origin of the acute and convalescent COVID-19 samples was the United States, Italy and Spain.

Authors' analysis steps: Researchers report that nucleated cell counts were estimated from reference gene primer amplification. Here immunoSEQ multiplex PCR was the method, and the copy in TCRdb shows in-frame clones only, minus some. Clonal size and the V and J genes are those of that table, whereas D and trimming came from the DNA. This table holds hundreds of thousands of clones, approximately 89% found once. The CDR3 runs to 14 residues. Per germline, CDR1 SQVTM and CDR2 ANQGSEA. V lost 5 bases and J lost 1, with 14 bases in between. The chain combines TRBV29-1 with TRBJ1-1; the D gene is possibly TRBD1 (5 bases). The clonotype comes from a woman aged 55-75 years who had recovered from COVID-19. Sequences were obtained from peripheral blood. The CDR3 nucleotides are TGCAGCGTTTCGGCCCTGGGGGGGAACACTGAAGCTTTCTTT. Its translation is CSVSALGGNTEAFF.